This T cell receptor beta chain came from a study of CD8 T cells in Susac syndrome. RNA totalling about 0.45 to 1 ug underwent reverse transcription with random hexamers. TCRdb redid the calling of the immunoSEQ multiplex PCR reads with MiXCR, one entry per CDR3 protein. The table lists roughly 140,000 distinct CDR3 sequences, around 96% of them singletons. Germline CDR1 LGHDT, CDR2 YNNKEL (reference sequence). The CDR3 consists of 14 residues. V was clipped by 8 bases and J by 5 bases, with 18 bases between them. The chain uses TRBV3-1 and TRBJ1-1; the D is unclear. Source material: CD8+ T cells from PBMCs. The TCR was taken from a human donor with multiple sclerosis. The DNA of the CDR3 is TGTGCCAGCCTCCCGGCCGGTGGTGGAACTGAAGCTTTCTTT. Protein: CASLPAGGGTEAFF.